Below are 28 T cell receptor beta chains sequenced from a single sample in a study of PD-L1 blockade in urothelial cancer. Noted time point: pretreatment peripheral blood. Libraries were prepared by immunoSEQ multiplex PCR; TCRdb keeps only in-frame clonotypes and omits some of them. Of tens of thousands of clones listed, 84% are singletons. The sequencing here drew on PBMCs, taken around atezolizumab (anti-PD-L1) treatment. The receptors were gathered from a woman in her 70s with urothelial cancer.

The chain joins TRBV11-2 to TRBJ1-3; no clear D. Trimming removed 4 bases at V and 0 bases at J, with 4 bases between. Germline V lookup: CDR1 SGHAT, CDR2 FQNNGV. This CDR3 is 13 amino acids long. The CDR3 DNA sequence: TGTGCCAGCAGCTCGAGCTCTGGAAACACCATATATTTT. This translates into CASSSSSGNTIYF.

The chain links TRBV5-1 to TRBJ1-3; possible D gene TRBD1, 5 bases. V was trimmed by 4 bases and J by 0 bases, leaving 11 bases between them. Germline values: CDR1 SGHRS, CDR2 YFSETQ. The CDR3 totals 15 residues. The DNA for the CDR3 is TGCGCCAGCAGCCGGGGGGAGAGCTCTGGAAACACCATATATTTT. Amino acids: CASSRGESSGNTIYF.

This clone was counted between two and nine times. V is TRBV28 and J is TRBJ2-1; tentative D call: TRBD1 (5 bases). Per germline, CDR1 MDHEN and CDR2 SYDVKM. V was clipped by 4 bases and J by 14 bases, with 15 bases between them. The CDR3 consists of 12 residues. CDR3 protein: CASSSALGVEFF. In DNA, the CDR3 is TGTGCCAGCAGTTCGGCCCTAGGGGTGGAGTTCTTC.

The chain carries TRBV2 and TRBJ2-1; D is ambiguous. The CDR3 runs to 13 residues. V was trimmed by 1 base and J by 8 bases, leaving 9 bases between them. Germline assignment: CDR1 SNHLY and CDR2 FYNNEI. For the CDR3, the DNA is TGTGCCAGCAGTGAAGGTCTAAGCGATGAGCAGTTCTTC. Translated, it gives CASSEGLSDEQFF. Full variable domain (rest looked up from reference TRBV2 and TRBJ2-1): EPEVTQTPSHQVTQMGQEVILRCVPISNHLYFYWYRQILGQKVEFLVSFYNNEISEKSEIFDDQFSVERPDGSNFTLKIRSTKLEDSAMYFCASSEGLSDEQFFGPGTRLTVL.

The J gene is TRBJ2-2, the V gene TRBV19, with 10 bases lining up with TRBD2. The J segment lost 7 bases and the V segment lost 1 base, leaving 9 bases of the junction unmatched. The germline V gene encodes CDR1 LNHDA and CDR2 SQIVND (reference sequence). The CDR3 length is 17 residues. The CDR3 DNA sequence: TGTGCCAGTAGTATAGTGGGGCTAGCGGGAGCTCGCGGGGAGCTGTTTTTT. Protein product: CASSIVGLAGARGELFF.

In its sample, this clone was seen a few times. This chain uses TRBV27 with TRBJ2-7; 10 nucleotides line up with TRBD2. The CDR3 runs 15 residues. Losses at the gene ends were 3 bases for V and 4 bases for J; bases not matched to a gene: 6. Looked up from germline, CDR1 is MNHEY and CDR2 is SMNVEV (reference sequence). This CDR3 reads CASSFMLAGVYEQYF. CDR3 DNA: TGTGCCAGCAGTTTTATGCTAGCGGGAGTTTACGAGCAGTACTTC.

The chain combines TRBV30 with TRBJ2-7; D is unresolved. CDR3 size: 12 residues. Germline V gene sequence: CDR1 GTSNPN, CDR2 SVGIG (reference sequence). Trimming took 3 bases from V and 4 from J, leaving 10 bases between them. CDR3: CAWSASGYEQYF. The CDR3, as DNA: TGTGCCTGGAGCGCGTCCGGTTACGAGCAGTACTTC.

This rearrangement joins TRBV27 to TRBJ1-2; the match to TRBD1 covers 7 bases. Per germline, CDR1 MNHEY and CDR2 SMNVEV (reference sequence). The CDR3 loop spans 14 amino acids. After removal of 4 bases from V and 1 base from J, the junction contained 3 bases not matched to a gene. As DNA, the CDR3 is TGTGCCAGCAGTTGGGACAGAAATAACTATGGCTACACCTTC. Protein sequence: CASSWDRNNYGYTF.

V and J are TRBV6-5 and TRBJ2-7; D is perhaps TRBD2 (7 bases). Germline CDR1 MNHEY, CDR2 SVGAGI. The ends were cut back, 6 bases at V and 2 bases at J, with 17 bases in the middle. CDR3 size: 15 residues. This CDR3 is CASRPYAGAAYEQYF. CDR3 in DNA: TGTGCCAGCAGGCCATATGCGGGGGCCGCCTACGAGCAGTACTTC.

The rearrangement uses TRBV19 and TRBJ1-6, with 10 nucleotides matching TRBD1. This CDR3 is built from 15 residues. The V gene's germline CDR1 is LNHDA and CDR2 SQIVND (reference sequence). V dropped 6 bases and J dropped 10; count of bases not matched to a gene: 9. CDR3 residues: CASRPDRGLGSPLHF. CDR3 nucleotides: TGTGCCAGTAGACCAGACAGGGGGCTAGGGTCACCCCTCCACTTT.

This CDR3 is CASSLGGGYTGELFF. DNA for the CDR3: TGCGCCAGCAGCTTAGGCGGGGGTTACACCGGGGAGCTGTTTTTT. This sequence joins TRBV5-1 and TRBJ2-2; TRBD2 matches 7 bases. The CDR3 spans 15 residues. Germline loops: CDR1 SGHRS, CDR2 YFSETQ. With V trimmed by 2 bases and J by 3 bases, 4 bases remained unmatched. Variable domain in full (rest from reference TRBV5-1 and TRBJ2-2): KAGVTQTPRYLIKTRGQQVTLSCSPISGHRSVSWYQQTPGQGLQFLFEYFSETQRNKGNFPGRFSGRQFSNSRSEMNVSTLELGDSALYLCASSLGGGYTGELFFGEGSRLTVL.

This clone showed up just a few times. The chain couples TRBV27 to TRBJ1-4, with 10 bases fitting TRBD1. V lost 5 bases to trimming and J lost 8 bases; unmatched junction nucleotides: 5. Germline CDR1 is MNHEY and CDR2 is SMNVEV (reference sequence). This CDR3 comprises 14 residues. CDR3 DNA sequence: TGTGCCAGCAGTCCCCGACAGGGGGCAGAAAAACTGTTTTTT. It is translated as CASSPRQGAEKLFF.

This chain's CDR3 is CASSLEAGVDTEAFF. CDR3 in DNA: TGTGCCAGCAGCTTAGAGGCAGGGGTCGACACTGAAGCTTTCTTT. This sequence joins TRBV7-9 and TRBJ1-1; perhaps TRBD1 as D (6 bases). CDR3 length equals 15 residues. V was clipped by 1 base and J by 3 bases, with 12 bases between them. Per the germline V gene, CDR1 is SEHNR and CDR2 is FQNEAQ (reference sequence). Supplemented by reference TRBV7-9 and TRBJ1-1, the full variable domain reads DTGVSQNPRHKITKRGQNVTFRCDPISEHNRLYWYRQTLGQGPEFLTYFQNEAQLEKSRLLSDRFSAERPKGSFSTLEIQRTEQGDSAMYLCASSLEAGVDTEAFFGQGTRLTVV.

The chain is built from TRBV2 and TRBJ2-7; 9 bases are shared with TRBD1. After removal of 4 bases from V and 3 bases from J, the junction contained 1 base not matched to a gene. Per germline, CDR1 SNHLY and CDR2 FYNNEI. CDR3 length: 13 residues. CDR3 sequence reads: CASSATGGYEQYF. The CDR3 DNA is TGTGCCAGCAGTGCGACAGGGGGCTACGAGCAGTACTTC.

This chain connects TRBV30 to TRBJ2-3, with 8 bases that match TRBD2. Germline trimming cut 6 bases from V and 4 bases from J; bases unmatched to any gene: 6. CDR1 GTSNPN and CDR2 SVGIG come from the germline V gene (reference sequence). This CDR3 region has 13 residues. The CDR3 reads CACTKAGADTQYF. The CDR3 bases are TGTGCCTGCACGAAAGCGGGGGCAGATACGCAGTATTTT. Drawing the rest from reference TRBV30 and TRBJ2-3, the complete variable domain is SQTIHQWPATLVQPVGSPLSLECTVEGTSNPNLYWYRQAAGRGLQLLFYSVGIGQISSEVPQNLSASRPQDRQFILSSKKLLLSDSGFYLCACTKAGADTQYFGPGTRLTVL.

This chain uses TRBV2 with TRBJ2-7, with D unresolved. Deletions cut 5 bases from V and 0 bases from J, with 11 bases between. CDR1 is SNHLY, CDR2 FYNNEI, per germline. The CDR3 is 14 amino acids. CDR3 sequence reads: CASSLDFNSYEQYF. The CDR3 bases are TGTGCCAGCAGTTTAGACTTCAACTCCTACGAGCAGTACTTC.

The genes are TRBV19 and TRBJ2-1, with 7 bases lining up with TRBD2. The CDR3 is 17 amino acids. J was trimmed by 4 bases and V by 3 bases; bases with no gene match: 12. Germline loops: CDR1 LNHDA, CDR2 SQIVND (reference sequence). The CDR3 is CASSIRAGRERYNEQFF. The DNA for the CDR3 is TGTGCCAGTAGTATTAGGGCGGGGCGGGAGAGATACAATGAGCAGTTCTTC. Based on the CDR3 plus reference TRBV19 and TRBJ2-1, the full variable domain is DGGITQSPKYLFRKEGQNVTLSCEQNLNHDAMYWYRQDPGQGLRLIYYSQIVNDFQKGDIAEGYSVSREKKESFPLTVTSAQKNPTAFYLCASSIRAGRERYNEQFFGPGTRLTVL.

The chain is built from TRBV5-1 and TRBJ2-3, with 13 bases aligning to TRBD2. CDR1 is SGHRS and CDR2 is YFSETQ in the germline V gene. Trimming cost V 0 bases and J 2 bases; bases outside gene matches: 6. The CDR3 is 18 residues long. DNA for the CDR3: TGCGCCAGCAGCTTGGGACTAGCGGGGGGCATCCTCACAGATACGCAGTATTTT. Its translation: CASSLGLAGGILTDTQYF.

The chain carries TRBV6-5 and TRBJ2-3; TRBD2 agrees at 8 bases. The CDR3 runs to 16 residues. CDR1 and CDR2 from the germline V gene are MNHEY and SVGAGI. The trim removed 4 bases at V and 5 bases at J, leaving 11 bases unmatched. The DNA of the CDR3 is TGTGCCAGCAGTTCCGGAGCGGGAGTAGGAATAGATACGCAGTATTTT. It encodes CASSSGAGVGIDTQYF.

The chain employs TRBV6-1 and TRBJ1-1; D not certain. The V gene's germline CDR1 is MNHNS and CDR2 SASEGT. V dropped 5 bases and J dropped 4 bases, with 14 bases sitting between them. The CDR3 totals 14 residues. In DNA, the CDR3 is TGTGCCAGCAGTCCCTTGGGCGAGGGCACTGAAGCTTTCTTT. This sequence encodes CASSPLGEGTEAFF.

This CDR3 is CASSRGRATGELFF. The CDR3 nucleotides read TGTGCCAGCAGTAGGGGCAGGGCCACCGGGGAGCTGTTTTTT. This chain uses TRBV5-6 with TRBJ2-2, with TRBD1 as a possible D gene (5 bases). The CDR3 covers 14 residues. Germline CDR1 is SGHDT and CDR2 is YYEEEE. Trimming took 5 bases from V and 4 from J, leaving 12 bases between them.

The genes are TRBV18 and TRBJ1-2; D might be TRBD1 (5 bases). Trimming took 3 bases from V and 6 from J, leaving 11 bases between them. This CDR3 region has 13 residues. Looked up from germline, CDR1 is KGHSH and CDR2 is LQKENI. Written as DNA, the CDR3 is TGTGCCAGCTCACCCCGCAGGGAGGATGGCTACACCTTC. Amino acids: CASSPRREDGYTF.

V is TRBV11-2 and J is TRBJ2-7; TRBD2 matches at 9 bases. The germline CDR1 and CDR2 sequences are SGHAT and FQNNGV. This CDR3 comprises 15 residues. J lost 2 bases, V lost 3 bases, and 5 bases had no gene match. The CDR3 nucleotides read TGTGCCAGCAGCTTGGGGCTAGCGGGAACCTACGAGCAGTACTTC. Residues: CASSLGLAGTYEQYF.

This chain joins TRBV7-2 and TRBJ2-7; the D gene is possibly TRBD2 (5 bases). V lost 10 bases and J 3 bases, leaving 16 bases between the germline ends. Germline assignment: CDR1 SGHTA and CDR2 FQGNSA. This CDR3 comprises 13 residues. CDR3 bases: TGTGCCACCGGAAGAGGGATTTTCTACGAGCAGTACTTC. It yields the protein CATGRGIFYEQYF.

This clone was counted once. The chain couples TRBV27 to TRBJ2-1; D gene uncertain. The CDR3 sequence is 13 residues long. Germline V gene sequence: CDR1 MNHEY, CDR2 SMNVEV (reference sequence). The germline V and J ends were trimmed by 2 bases and 4 bases, with 6 bases remaining between them. CDR3 region: CASSLVRYNEQFF. In nucleotides, the CDR3 is TGTGCCAGCAGTTTAGTCAGGTACAATGAGCAGTTCTTC.

CDR3 bases: TGTGCCAGCAGCGTAGCTAAAAGTACAGATACGCAGTATTTT. Translating it yields CASSVAKSTDTQYF. The V gene is TRBV9, the J gene TRBJ2-3; D is undetermined. CDR3 length equals 14 residues. V was cut by 0 bases and J by 3 bases, with 8 bases left in between. Germline V gene data show CDR1 as SGDLS and CDR2 as YYNGEE.

The V gene is TRBV15, the J gene TRBJ2-7, with D tentatively TRBD1 (6 bases). The CDR3 length is 14 residues. Germline assignment: CDR1 LNHNV and CDR2 YYDKDF (reference sequence). The V gene lost 2 bases and the J gene lost 4 bases, with 12 bases spanning the gap. The CDR3 DNA sequence: TGTGCCACCAGCAGAAGACCTGGACAGTACGAGCAGTACTTC. Translating it yields CATSRRPGQYEQYF.

In its sample, this clone was seen a few times. V is TRBV4-2 and J is TRBJ2-5; TRBD2 is a possible D gene (7 bases). The germline CDR1 and CDR2 sequences are LGHNA and YNFKEQ. CDR3 length equals 15 residues. Deletions cut 1 base from V and 5 bases from J, with 14 bases between. DNA for the CDR3: TGTGCCAGCAGCCAAGGGAGGGGGGGCTGGGAGACCCAGTACTTC. The encoded protein is CASSQGRGGWETQYF.